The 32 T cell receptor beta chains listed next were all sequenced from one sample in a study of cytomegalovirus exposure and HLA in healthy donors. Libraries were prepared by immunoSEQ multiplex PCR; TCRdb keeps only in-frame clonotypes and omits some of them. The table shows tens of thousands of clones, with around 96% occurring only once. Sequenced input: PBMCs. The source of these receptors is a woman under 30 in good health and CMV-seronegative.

CDR3 in DNA: TGTGCCAGCAGCTTAGATCACAGCTCCTATAATTCACCCCTCCACTTT. Protein sequence: CASSLDHSSYNSPLHF. This chain connects TRBV7-6 to TRBJ1-6; D ambiguous. Germline CDR1 is SGHVS and CDR2 is FNYEAQ. The CDR3 extends over 16 amino acids. The V gene lost 1 base and the J gene lost 0 bases, with 7 bases spanning the gap.

Here the CDR3 DNA reads TGTGCCAGCAGCACGGGGGGGGCGGATGAGCAGTTCTTC. This translates into CASSTGGADEQFF. This chain joins TRBV2 and TRBJ2-1, with TRBD2 matching 8 bases. This CDR3 is built from 13 residues. Germline V gene sequence: CDR1 SNHLY, CDR2 FYNNEI. V lost 6 bases and J lost 8; bases outside the gene matches: 6.

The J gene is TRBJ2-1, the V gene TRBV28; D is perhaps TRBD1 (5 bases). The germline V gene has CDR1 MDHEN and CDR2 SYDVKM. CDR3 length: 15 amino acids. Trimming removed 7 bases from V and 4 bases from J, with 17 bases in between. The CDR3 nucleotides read TGTGCCAGCACTAAGGGGTCAGATCCTTACAATGAGCAGTTCTTC. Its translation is CASTKGSDPYNEQFF.

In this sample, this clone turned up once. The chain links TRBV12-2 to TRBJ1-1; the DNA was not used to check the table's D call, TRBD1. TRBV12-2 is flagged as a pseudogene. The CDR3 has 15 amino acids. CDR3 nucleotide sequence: TGTGCAAGTCGCCCGGTAGAACAGACAGAGTGTGAAGCTTTCTTT. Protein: CASRPVEQTECEAFF.

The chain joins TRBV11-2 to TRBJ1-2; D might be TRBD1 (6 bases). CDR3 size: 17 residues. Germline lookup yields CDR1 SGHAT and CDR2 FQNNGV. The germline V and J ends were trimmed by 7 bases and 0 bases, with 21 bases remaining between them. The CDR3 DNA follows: TGTGCCAGCAAACCGACCGGGGGGCGGAAAGCTAACTATGGCTACACCTTC. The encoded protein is CASKPTGGRKANYGYTF.

CDR3 loop: CASSLQGAEAFF. In DNA form, the CDR3 reads TGTGCCAGCAGCTTACAGGGGGCTGAAGCTTTCTTT. The chain has TRBV7-9 and TRBJ1-1, with TRBD1 identical over 7 bases. CDR3 length: 12 amino acids. With V trimmed by 2 bases and J by 6 bases, 0 bases remained unmatched. CDR1 is SEHNR and CDR2 is FQNEAQ in the germline V gene (reference sequence). Using reference TRBV7-9 and TRBJ1-1 for the parts outside the CDR3, the full variable domain is DTGVSQNPRHKITKRGQNVTFRCDPISEHNRLYWYRQTLGQGPEFLTYFQNEAQLEKSRLLSDRFSAERPKGSFSTLEIQRTEQGDSAMYLCASSLQGAEAFFGQGTRLTVV.

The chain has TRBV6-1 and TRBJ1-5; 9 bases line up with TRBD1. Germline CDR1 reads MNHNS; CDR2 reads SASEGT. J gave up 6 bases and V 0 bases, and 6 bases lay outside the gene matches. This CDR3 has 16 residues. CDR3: CASSEARGTGRQPQHF. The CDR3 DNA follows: TGTGCCAGCAGTGAAGCGCGGGGGACAGGGCGTCAGCCCCAGCATTTT.

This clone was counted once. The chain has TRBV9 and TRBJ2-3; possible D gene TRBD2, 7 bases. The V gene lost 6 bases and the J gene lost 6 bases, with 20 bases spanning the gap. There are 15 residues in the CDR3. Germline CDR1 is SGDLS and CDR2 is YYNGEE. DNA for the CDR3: TGTGCCAGCAATAAAGGGAGGGGGGTATTCGATACGCAGTATTTT. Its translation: CASNKGRGVFDTQYF.

The CDR3 nucleotides read TGCGCCAGCAGTGCCCATACAGGCAACTATGGCTACACCTTC. It is translated as CASSAHTGNYGYTF. The chain uses TRBV10-1 and TRBJ1-2, with a possible D match to TRBD1 (5 bases). V was pared by 4 bases and J by 2 bases, with 11 bases between. This CDR3 comprises 14 residues. CDR1 and CDR2 (germline): WNHNN, SYGVQD (reference sequence).

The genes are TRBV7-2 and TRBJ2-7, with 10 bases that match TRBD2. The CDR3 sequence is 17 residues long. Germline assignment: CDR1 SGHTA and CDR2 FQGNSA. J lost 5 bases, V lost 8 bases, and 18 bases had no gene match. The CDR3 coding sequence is TGTGCCAGCCGGAAGAGGGCTAGCGGGGGAGAACTGCACGAGCAGTACTTC. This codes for CASRKRASGGELHEQYF.

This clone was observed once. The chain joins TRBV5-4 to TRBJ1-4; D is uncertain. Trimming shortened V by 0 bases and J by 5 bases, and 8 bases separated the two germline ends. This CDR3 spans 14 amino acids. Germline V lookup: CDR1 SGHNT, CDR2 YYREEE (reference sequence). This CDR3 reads CASSLGLLNEKLFF. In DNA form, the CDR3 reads TGTGCCAGCAGCTTGGGACTACTGAATGAAAAACTGTTTTTT.

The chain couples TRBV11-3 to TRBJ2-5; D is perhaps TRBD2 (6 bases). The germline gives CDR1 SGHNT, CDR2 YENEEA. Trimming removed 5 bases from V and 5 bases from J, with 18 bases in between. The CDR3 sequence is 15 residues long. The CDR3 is CASSPSQLAWETQYF. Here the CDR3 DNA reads TGTGCCAGCAGCCCGTCCCAACTAGCCTGGGAGACCCAGTACTTC. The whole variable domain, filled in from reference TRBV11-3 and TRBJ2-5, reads EAGVVQSPRYKIIEKKQPVAFWCNPISGHNTLYWYLQNLGQGPELLIRYENEEAVDDSQLPKDRFSAERLKGVDSTLKIQPAELGDSAVYLCASSPSQLAWETQYFGPGTRLLVL.

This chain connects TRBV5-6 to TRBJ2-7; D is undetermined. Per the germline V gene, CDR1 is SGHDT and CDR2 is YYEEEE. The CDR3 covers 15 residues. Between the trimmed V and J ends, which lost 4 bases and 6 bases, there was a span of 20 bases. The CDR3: CASSQTGNPPPEQYF. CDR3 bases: TGTGCCAGCAGCCAGACTGGCAACCCGCCACCCGAGCAGTACTTC.

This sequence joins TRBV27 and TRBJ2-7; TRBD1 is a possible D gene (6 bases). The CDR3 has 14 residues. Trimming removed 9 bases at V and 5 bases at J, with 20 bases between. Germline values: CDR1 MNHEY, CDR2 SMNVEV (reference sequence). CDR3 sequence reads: CASTKLQGVHEQYF. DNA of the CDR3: TGTGCCAGTACCAAATTACAGGGCGTCCACGAGCAGTACTTC.

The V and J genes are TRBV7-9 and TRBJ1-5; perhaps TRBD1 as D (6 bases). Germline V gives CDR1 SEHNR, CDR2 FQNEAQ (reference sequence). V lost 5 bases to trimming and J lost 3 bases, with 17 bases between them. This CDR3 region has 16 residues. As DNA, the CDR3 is TGTGCCAGCAGCCCGGGGTCGGGGGGACACAATCAGCCCCAGCATTTT. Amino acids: CASSPGSGGHNQPQHF.

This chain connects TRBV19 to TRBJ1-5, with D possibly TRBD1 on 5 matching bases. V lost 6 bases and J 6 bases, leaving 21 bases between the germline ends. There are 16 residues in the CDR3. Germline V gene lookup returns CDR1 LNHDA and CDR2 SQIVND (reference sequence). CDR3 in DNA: TGTGCCAGTAGGACTCTCCTGGGGGGTCTAAGTCAGCCCCAGCATTTT. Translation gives CASRTLLGGLSQPQHF.

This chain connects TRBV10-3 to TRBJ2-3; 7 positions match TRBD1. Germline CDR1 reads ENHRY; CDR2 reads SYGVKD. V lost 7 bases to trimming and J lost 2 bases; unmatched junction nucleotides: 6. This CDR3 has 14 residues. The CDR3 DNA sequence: TGTGCCATCACCCGGGGACAGCCCACAGATACGCAGTATTTT. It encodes CAITRGQPTDTQYF.

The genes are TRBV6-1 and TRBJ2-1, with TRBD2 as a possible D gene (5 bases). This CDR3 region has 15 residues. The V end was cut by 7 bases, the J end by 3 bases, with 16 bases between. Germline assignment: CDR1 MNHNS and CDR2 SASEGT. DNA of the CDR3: TGTGCCAGCACCGATTACACGGGGTACTACAATGAGCAGTTCTTC. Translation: CASTDYTGYYNEQFF.

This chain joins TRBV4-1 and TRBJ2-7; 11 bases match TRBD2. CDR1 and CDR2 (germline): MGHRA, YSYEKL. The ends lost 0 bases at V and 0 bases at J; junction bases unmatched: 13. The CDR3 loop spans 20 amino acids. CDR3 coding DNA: TGCGCCAGCAGCCAAGATCCGGAACTAGCGGGAGTAGCGAGCTCCTACGAGCAGTACTTC. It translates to CASSQDPELAGVASSYEQYF.

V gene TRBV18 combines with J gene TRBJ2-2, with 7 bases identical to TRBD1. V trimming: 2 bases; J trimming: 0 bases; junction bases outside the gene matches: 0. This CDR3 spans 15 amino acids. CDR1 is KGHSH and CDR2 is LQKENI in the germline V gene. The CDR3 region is CASSPDRANTGELFF. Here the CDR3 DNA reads TGTGCCAGCTCACCAGACAGGGCGAACACCGGGGAGCTGTTTTTT.

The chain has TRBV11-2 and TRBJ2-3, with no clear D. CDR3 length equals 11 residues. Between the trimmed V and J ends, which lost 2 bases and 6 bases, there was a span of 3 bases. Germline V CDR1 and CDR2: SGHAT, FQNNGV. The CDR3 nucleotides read TGTGCCAGCAGCTTATATGATACGCAGTATTTT. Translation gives CASSLYDTQYF.

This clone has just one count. The CDR3 region has the DNA TGTGCCAGCAGTCGGCCGGGACTCAACACAGATACGCAGTATTTT. This sequence encodes CASSRPGLNTDTQYF. This chain joins TRBV28 and TRBJ2-3, with TRBD2 as a possible D gene (6 bases). Germline assignment: CDR1 MDHEN and CDR2 SYDVKM. This CDR3 spans 15 amino acids. Trimming left V 5 bases short and J 2 bases short, with 14 bases between.

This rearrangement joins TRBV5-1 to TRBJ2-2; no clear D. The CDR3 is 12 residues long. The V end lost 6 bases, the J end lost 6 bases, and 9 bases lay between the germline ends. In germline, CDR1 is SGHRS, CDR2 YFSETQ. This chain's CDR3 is CASITVSGELFF. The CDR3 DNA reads TGCGCCAGCATTACGGTGTCCGGGGAGCTGTTTTTT. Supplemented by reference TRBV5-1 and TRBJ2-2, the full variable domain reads KAGVTQTPRYLIKTRGQQVTLSCSPISGHRSVSWYQQTPGQGLQFLFEYFSETQRNKGNFPGRFSGRQFSNSRSEMNVSTLELGDSALYLCASITVSGELFFGEGSRLTVL.

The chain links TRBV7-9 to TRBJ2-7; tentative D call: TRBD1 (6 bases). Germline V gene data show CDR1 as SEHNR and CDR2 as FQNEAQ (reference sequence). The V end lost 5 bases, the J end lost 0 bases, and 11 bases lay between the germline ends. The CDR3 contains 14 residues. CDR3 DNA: TGTGCCAGCAGCCCCCAGGGGTCCTCCTACGAGCAGTACTTC. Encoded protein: CASSPQGSSYEQYF.

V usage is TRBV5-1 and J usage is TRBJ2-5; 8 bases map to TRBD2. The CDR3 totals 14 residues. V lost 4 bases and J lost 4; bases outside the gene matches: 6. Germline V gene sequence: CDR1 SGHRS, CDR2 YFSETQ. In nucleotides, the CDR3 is TGCGCCAGCAGCGCCGGGGGGGCACGAGAGACCCAGTACTTC. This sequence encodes CASSAGGARETQYF.

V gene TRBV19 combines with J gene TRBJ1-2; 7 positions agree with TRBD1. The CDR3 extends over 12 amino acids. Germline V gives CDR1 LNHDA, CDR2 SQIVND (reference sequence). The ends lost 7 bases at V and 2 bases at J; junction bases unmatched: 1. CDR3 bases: TGTGCCAGTACGGGACAGAACTATGGCTACACCTTC. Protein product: CASTGQNYGYTF.

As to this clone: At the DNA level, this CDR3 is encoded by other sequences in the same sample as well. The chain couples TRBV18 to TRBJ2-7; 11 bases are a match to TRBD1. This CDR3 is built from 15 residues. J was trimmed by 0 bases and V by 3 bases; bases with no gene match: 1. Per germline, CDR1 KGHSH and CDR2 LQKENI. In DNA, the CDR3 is TGTGCCAGCTCACCTGGGACAGGGGGCTCCTACGAGCAGTACTTC. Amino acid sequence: CASSPGTGGSYEQYF.

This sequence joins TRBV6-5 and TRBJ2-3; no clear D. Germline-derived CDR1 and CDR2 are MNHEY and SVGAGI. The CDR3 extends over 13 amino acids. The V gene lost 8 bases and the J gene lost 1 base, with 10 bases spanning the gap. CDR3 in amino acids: CASRDTGTDTQYF. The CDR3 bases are TGTGCCAGCCGAGACACGGGCACAGATACGCAGTATTTT.

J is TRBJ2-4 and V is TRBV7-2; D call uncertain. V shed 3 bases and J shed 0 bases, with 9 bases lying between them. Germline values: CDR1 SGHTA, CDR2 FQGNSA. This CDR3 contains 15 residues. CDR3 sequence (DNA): TGTGCCAGCAGCTTTGACCGACTAGCCAAAAACATTCAGTACTTC. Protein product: CASSFDRLAKNIQYF. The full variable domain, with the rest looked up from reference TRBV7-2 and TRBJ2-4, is GAGVSQSPSNKVTEKGKDVELRCDPISGHTALYWYRQSLGQGLEFLIYFQGNSAPDKSGLPSDRFSAERTGGSVSTLTIQRTQQEDSAVYLCASSFDRLAKNIQYFGAGTRLSVL.

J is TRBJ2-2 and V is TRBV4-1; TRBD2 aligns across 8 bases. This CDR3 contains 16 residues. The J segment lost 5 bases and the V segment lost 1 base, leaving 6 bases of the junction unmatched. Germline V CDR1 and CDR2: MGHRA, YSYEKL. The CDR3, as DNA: TGCGCCAGCAGCCAAGGGAGCGGGAGTTGGACCGGGGAGCTGTTTTTT. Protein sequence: CASSQGSGSWTGELFF.

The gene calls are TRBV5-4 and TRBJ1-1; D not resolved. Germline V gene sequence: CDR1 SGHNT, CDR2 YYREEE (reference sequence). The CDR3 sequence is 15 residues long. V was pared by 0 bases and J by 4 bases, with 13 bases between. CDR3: CASSLVEGGSTEAFF. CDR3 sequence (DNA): TGTGCCAGCAGCTTGGTAGAGGGAGGGAGCACTGAAGCTTTCTTT.

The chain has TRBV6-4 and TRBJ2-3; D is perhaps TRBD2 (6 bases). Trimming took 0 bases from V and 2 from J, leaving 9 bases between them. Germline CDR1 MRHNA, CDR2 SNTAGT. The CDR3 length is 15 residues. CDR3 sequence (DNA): TGTGCCAGCAGTGACTCGGAACTAGCCACAGATACGCAGTATTTT. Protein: CASSDSELATDTQYF.